This TCR beta chain was obtained from a study of blood T cell repertoires in COVID-19 (TCRdb year 2020). A note on the overall study: Samples from collaborators originated in the United States, Italy and Spain and spanned both the acute and convalescent phases of COVID-19. The material from the prospective study consisted of cDNA or gDNA derived from T cells, B-cell-depleted T cells, or PBMCs. Subjects who had been exposed to COVID-19, were actively infected with it, or had recovered from it provided the deeply sampled blood TCRbeta repertoires that made up the dataset. The repertoires were released in a freely available public database meant as a resource for research on the immune response to SARS-CoV-2. Samples were obtained from the ongoing ImmuneRACE study (first 160 participants) and from 1,000 to 1,500 subjects provided by 6 global collaborators. Nearly every sample came with metadata listing a de-identified subject ID, COVID-19 status, age in years and sex. Where HLA class I and class II types were available, the types were taken from metadata supplied by the sample provider, not from assay-based typing.

TCRbeta CDR3 regions were amplified from genomic DNA by means of the immunoSEQ Assay, a bias-controlled multiplex PCR. Turning to the authors' computational methods: Nucleated cell counts per sample were estimated from amplification of reference gene primers within the assay. To quantify the absolute abundance of each unique TCRbeta CDR3 rearrangement, sequence reads were collapsed and filtered. Productive Simpson clonality was computed per sample as the square root of Simpson's diversity index over productive rearrangements. TCRdb carries this immuneACCESS record with in-frame sequences only. Its versions omit some clonotypes, under half of them owing to an unresolved V gene in the studies checked, with the rest unexplained. The V and J calls and the clone size are those of that table, but D and trimming were determined from the DNA. The sample table contains roughly 300,000 clones; only one count was recorded for roughly 90% of them. The ten top clones hold over 0.8% of the sample.

Participants in the prospective study were enrolled through a virtual design, were aged roughly 18 to 100 years, and lived in 24 United States geographic areas. Cohort assignment in the prospective study relied on participant-reported clinical history from a screening survey and a study questionnaire. Recovered participants in ImmuneRACE Cohort 3 were defined as having two consecutive negative NP/OP PCR tests, clearance from a healthcare professional, or resolution of symptoms. Mobile phlebotomists in the prospective study collected whole blood, serum and a nasopharyngeal or oropharyngeal swab from every participant. Participants in the prospective study had the option to provide additional blood draws and questionnaires over a roughly two-month period. Blood samples from the prospective study were shipped frozen or at room temperature prior to DNA extraction. With regard to this clone: Its antigen target is currently unknown. Base qualities are not at hand, and no much larger clone is one base apart.

General findings and caveats noted by the study authors: How much clinical and demographic metadata was included differed by source and by participant, and the metadata was provided uncurated.

At the junction V is shortened by 3 bases and J by 4 bases, with 19 bases in between. CDR1 and CDR2 are read off the germline V gene as SGHRS and YFSETQ. The CDR3 holds 16 amino acids from the cysteine to the phenylalanine. The CDR3 DNA has 48 bases and is translated from base 1. The sequence is built from TRBV5-1 and TRBJ1-1; 6 matching bases give a weak D call of TRBD1. The sequencing sample was made of PBMCs or T cells enriched from blood (not recorded which). The origin of this receptor is a woman in her twenties or thirties who had recovered from COVID-19. The nucleotide sequence is TGCGCCAGCAGCTCCCATACCCGACAGGTCCCCACTGAAGCTTTCTTT. Its amino acids are CASSSHTRQVPTEAFF.